The next 18 T cell receptor beta chains were all read from a single sample in a study of shared clonotypes between healthy human individuals. TCRdb's copy holds only in-frame clones and misses some; the assay was immunoSEQ multiplex PCR. Here the sample spans almost 750,000 clones, roughly 72% being singletons. Sequencing input: memory CD4+ T cells sorted from blood. The sample's subset: CD45RA-negative fraction. Receptors originate from a woman aged 25 to 39 in good health.

The rearrangement links TRBV5-4 to TRBJ1-5; D unresolved. Germline V lookup: CDR1 SGHNT, CDR2 YYREEE (reference sequence). V lost 2 bases, J lost 7 bases, and 13 bases lay in between. The CDR3 length is 14 residues. CDR3 bases: TGTGCCAGCAGCTTTGGTGGGGTTGGGCAGCCCCAGCATTTT. This encodes CASSFGGVGQPQHF.

This clone was seen many times. This rearrangement joins TRBV5-1 to TRBJ1-2; 7 bases fit TRBD1. V was clipped by 0 bases and J by 8 bases; unmatched bases: 7. Germline CDR1 and CDR2: SGHRS and YFSETQ. CDR3 length: 14 amino acids. This CDR3 reads CASSLETGQVGYTF. CDR3 DNA: TGCGCCAGCAGCTTGGAGACAGGGCAGGTCGGCTACACCTTC.

V usage is TRBV7-9 and J usage is TRBJ1-1, with D perhaps TRBD1 (5 bases). Trimming took 5 bases from V and 1 from J, leaving 8 bases between them. The CDR3 runs 13 residues. Germline V gene data show CDR1 as SEHNR and CDR2 as FQNEAQ (reference sequence). The DNA for the CDR3 is TGTGCCAGCAGCCAGGGCCAGAACACTGAAGCTTTCTTT. Translated, it gives CASSQGQNTEAFF.

This chain joins TRBV5-8 and TRBJ2-3; 10 bases map to TRBD2. Per the germline V gene, CDR1 is SGHTS and CDR2 is YDEGEE. The CDR3 consists of 14 residues. V lost 0 bases to trimming and J lost 8 bases; unmatched junction nucleotides: 3. The CDR3 DNA reads TGTGCCAGCAGCTTGGCCAGCGGGAGGGTTACGCAGTATTTT. Translated: CASSLASGRVTQYF.

The V and J genes are TRBV15 and TRBJ1-4; D is unclear. This CDR3 comprises 16 residues. Germline assignment: CDR1 LNHNV and CDR2 YYDKDF (reference sequence). Trimming took 2 bases from V and 1 from J, leaving 11 bases between them. The CDR3 protein is CATSRFQVGTNEKLFF. The CDR3 region has the DNA TGTGCCACCAGCAGATTCCAGGTTGGAACTAATGAAAAACTGTTTTTT.

About this clone itself: Other nucleotide sequences in the sample specify the same CDR3. The chain couples TRBV28 to TRBJ1-1; weak D call: TRBD1 (5 bases). Germline V gene sequence: CDR1 MDHEN, CDR2 SYDVKM. This CDR3 has 15 residues. V lost 5 bases and J 4 bases, leaving 17 bases between the germline ends. The chain's CDR3 is CASSPETGGVTEAFF. For the CDR3, the DNA is TGTGCCAGCAGTCCGGAGACTGGGGGAGTCACTGAAGCTTTCTTT. The full variable domain, with the rest looked up from reference TRBV28 and TRBJ1-1, is DVKVTQSSRYLVKRTGEKVFLECVQDMDHENMFWYRQDPGLGLRLIYFSYDVKMKEKGDIPEGYSVSREKKERFSLILESASTNQTSMYLCASSPETGGVTEAFFGQGTRLTVV.

The chain couples TRBV6-5 to TRBJ2-3, with D possibly being TRBD2 (5 bases). The CDR3 has 16 amino acids. Trimming removed 8 bases from V and 6 bases from J, with 24 bases in between. Per the germline V gene, CDR1 is MNHEY and CDR2 is SVGAGI. The CDR3 DNA reads as TGTGCCAGCGGTTCTAGCTCTATAATGTTCCTGGATACGCAGTATTTT. Residues: CASGSSSIMFLDTQYF.

This CDR3 reads CASSLTGAPRAEAFF. CDR3 coding DNA: TGTGCCAGCAGCCTGACAGGGGCCCCGAGGGCTGAAGCTTTCTTT. The chain combines TRBV5-4 with TRBJ1-1; 8 bases map to TRBD1. Trimming removed 4 bases from V and 6 bases from J; junction bases left unmatched: 11. The CDR3 covers 15 residues. The germline gives CDR1 SGHNT, CDR2 YYREEE (reference sequence).

As regards this clone: The sample holds other DNA sequences that translate to the same CDR3. V gene TRBV19 combines with J gene TRBJ2-7, with no clear D. Trimming removed 1 base from V and 0 bases from J, with 7 bases in between. Per the germline V gene, CDR1 is LNHDA and CDR2 is SQIVND (reference sequence). The CDR3 is made up of 14 amino acids. CDR3 in DNA: TGTGCCAGTAGTATAGGGCGGAGCTCCTACGAGCAGTACTTC. As protein: CASSIGRSSYEQYF. The full variable domain, rest sourced from reference TRBV19 and TRBJ2-7, is DGGITQSPKYLFRKEGQNVTLSCEQNLNHDAMYWYRQDPGQGLRLIYYSQIVNDFQKGDIAEGYSVSREKKESFPLTVTSAQKNPTAFYLCASSIGRSSYEQYFGPGTRLTVT.

The rearrangement uses TRBV5-5 and TRBJ1-1, with D possibly matching TRBD1 (6 bases). The CDR3 is made up of 13 amino acids. Trimming left V 9 bases short and J 1 base short, with 13 bases between. Germline V gives CDR1 SGHKS, CDR2 YYEKEE (reference sequence). The CDR3 DNA reads TGTGCCACCACACAGGGCGGGAACACTGAAGCTTTCTTT. This codes for CATTQGGNTEAFF. The whole variable domain, remainder taken from reference TRBV5-5 and TRBJ1-1, is DAGVTQSPTHLIKTRGQQVTLRCSPISGHKSVSWYQQVLGQGPQFIFQYYEKEERGRGNFPDRFSARQFPNYSSELNVNALLLGDSALYLCATTQGGNTEAFFGQGTRLTVV.

The V call is TRBV27, the J call TRBJ2-6; D uncertain. Trimming left V 10 bases short and J 2 bases short, with 15 bases between. This CDR3 spans 15 amino acids. Germline values: CDR1 MNHEY, CDR2 SMNVEV (reference sequence). The CDR3 loop reads CATGPLRTGANVLTF. The CDR3 DNA sequence: TGTGCCACAGGACCGCTGCGCACTGGGGCCAACGTCCTGACTTTC.

This clone was counted once. The chain combines TRBV29-1 with TRBJ2-1; TRBD2 agrees at 7 bases. CDR3 length equals 14 residues. In germline, CDR1 is SQVTM, CDR2 ANQGSEA. J gave up 15 bases and V 0 bases, and 14 bases lay outside the gene matches. The CDR3 protein is CSVEDPREGQKGFF. CDR3 DNA sequence: TGCAGCGTTGAAGATCCGAGGGAGGGCCAGAAAGGGTTCTTC.

The chain uses TRBV6-1 and TRBJ1-1; D not certain. This CDR3 has 13 amino acids. Germline CDR1 is MNHNS and CDR2 is SASEGT. V lost 5 bases and J 1 base, leaving 8 bases between the germline ends. The DNA of the CDR3 is TGTGCCAGCAGTAAGGTGCGGAACACTGAAGCTTTCTTT. Translating gives CASSKVRNTEAFF.

This chain joins TRBV19 and TRBJ2-3; a weak D match, TRBD2 (5 bases). The CDR3 has 15 amino acids. The V end lost 5 bases, the J end lost 2 bases, and 14 bases lay between the germline ends. Germline CDR1 LNHDA, CDR2 SQIVND (reference sequence). CDR3: CASSVRAEITDTQYF. CDR3 nucleotide sequence: TGTGCCAGTAGTGTCCGAGCGGAGATCACAGATACGCAGTATTTT.

The rearrangement links TRBV28 to TRBJ2-3; 8 nucleotides match TRBD2. Looked up from germline, CDR1 is MDHEN and CDR2 is SYDVKM. This CDR3 comprises 15 residues. V shed 1 base, J shed 1 base, and the junction held 1 base outside the gene matches. The chain's CDR3 is CASSLLLAGTDTQYF. DNA for the CDR3: TGTGCCAGCAGTTTATTACTAGCGGGCACAGATACGCAGTATTTT.

The chain uses TRBV18 and TRBJ1-1, with 8 nucleotides matching TRBD1. The CDR3 extends over 15 amino acids. The junction had 6 bases not matched to a gene; V was cut back by 3 bases and J by 3 bases. Per germline, CDR1 KGHSH and CDR2 LQKENI. CDR3 loop: CASSPQGARDTEAFF. Written as DNA, the CDR3 is TGTGCCAGCTCACCGCAGGGGGCGCGGGACACTGAAGCTTTCTTT. Complete variable domain (other parts from reference TRBV18 and TRBJ1-1): NAGVMQNPRHLVRRRGQEARLRCSPMKGHSHVYWYRQLPEEGLKFMVYLQKENIIDESGMPKERFSAEFPKEGPSILRIQQVVRGDSAAYFCASSPQGARDTEAFFGQGTRLTVV.

The chain uses TRBV5-8 and TRBJ2-3; 10 positions agree with TRBD2. V shed 4 bases, J shed 2 bases, and the junction held 4 bases outside the gene matches. This CDR3 region has 15 residues. CDR1 is SGHTS, CDR2 YDEGEE, per germline. CDR3: CASSPGTSDTDTQYF. The CDR3 nucleotides read TGTGCCAGCAGCCCCGGGACTAGCGACACAGATACGCAGTATTTT.

There are a few counts of this clone. This sequence joins TRBV10-3 and TRBJ2-7; 12 bases agree with TRBD2. Unmatched junction bases numbered 7, after V lost 6 bases and J lost 4 bases. This CDR3 region has 15 residues. Germline CDR1 reads ENHRY; CDR2 reads SYGVKD. Written as DNA, the CDR3 is TGTGCCATCAGGGATACAGGACTAGCGGGATACGAGCAGTACTTC. Translation: CAIRDTGLAGYEQYF.